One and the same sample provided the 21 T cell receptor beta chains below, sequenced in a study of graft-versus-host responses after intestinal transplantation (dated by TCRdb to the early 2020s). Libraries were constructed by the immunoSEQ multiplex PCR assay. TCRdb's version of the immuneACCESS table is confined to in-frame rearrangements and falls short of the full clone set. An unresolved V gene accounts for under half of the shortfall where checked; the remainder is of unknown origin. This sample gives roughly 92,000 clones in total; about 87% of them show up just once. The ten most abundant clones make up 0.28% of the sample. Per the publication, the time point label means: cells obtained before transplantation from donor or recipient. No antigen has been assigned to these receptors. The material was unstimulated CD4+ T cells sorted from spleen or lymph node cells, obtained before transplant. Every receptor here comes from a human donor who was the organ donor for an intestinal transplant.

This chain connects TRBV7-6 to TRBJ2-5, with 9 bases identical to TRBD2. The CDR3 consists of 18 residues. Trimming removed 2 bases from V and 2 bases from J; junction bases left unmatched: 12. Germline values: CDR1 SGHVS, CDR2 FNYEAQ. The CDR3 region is CASSLSLRTSATQETQYF. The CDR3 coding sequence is TGTGCCAGCAGCTTAAGTCTCCGGACTAGCGCAACGCAAGAGACCCAGTACTTC. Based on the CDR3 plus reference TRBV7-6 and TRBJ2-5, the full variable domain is GAGVSQSPRYKVTKRGQDVALRCDPISGHVSLYWYRQALGQGPEFLTYFNYEAQQDKSGLPNDRFSAERPEGSISTLTIQRTEQRDSAMYRCASSLSLRTSATQETQYFGPGTRLLVL.

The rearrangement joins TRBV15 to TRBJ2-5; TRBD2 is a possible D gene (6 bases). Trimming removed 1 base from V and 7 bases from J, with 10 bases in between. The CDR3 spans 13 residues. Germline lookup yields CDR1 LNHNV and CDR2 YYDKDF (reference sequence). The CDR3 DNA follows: TGTGCCACCAGCAGAGTCTACGGGGGGACCCAGTACTTC. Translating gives CATSRVYGGTQYF.

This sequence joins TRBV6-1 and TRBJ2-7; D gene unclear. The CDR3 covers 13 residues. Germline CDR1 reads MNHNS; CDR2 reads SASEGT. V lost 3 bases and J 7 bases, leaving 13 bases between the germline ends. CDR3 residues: CASSEQPGREQYF. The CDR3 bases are TGTGCCAGCAGTGAGCAACCCGGTCGGGAGCAGTACTTC.

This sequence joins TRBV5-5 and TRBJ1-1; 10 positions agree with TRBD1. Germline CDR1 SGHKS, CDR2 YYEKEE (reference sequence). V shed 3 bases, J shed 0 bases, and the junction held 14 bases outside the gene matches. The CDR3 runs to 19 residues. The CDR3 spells CASSSGTGALRWMNTEAFF. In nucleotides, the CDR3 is TGTGCCAGCAGCTCCGGGACAGGGGCCTTGAGATGGATGAACACTGAAGCTTTCTTT.

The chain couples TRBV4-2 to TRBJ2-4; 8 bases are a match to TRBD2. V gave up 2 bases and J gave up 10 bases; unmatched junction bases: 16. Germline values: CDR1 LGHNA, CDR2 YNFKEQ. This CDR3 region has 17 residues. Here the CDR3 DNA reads TGTGCCAGCAGCCAATCCTCGGGCGGGGGGCCCAGCAGGATTCAGTACTTC. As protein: CASSQSSGGGPSRIQYF.

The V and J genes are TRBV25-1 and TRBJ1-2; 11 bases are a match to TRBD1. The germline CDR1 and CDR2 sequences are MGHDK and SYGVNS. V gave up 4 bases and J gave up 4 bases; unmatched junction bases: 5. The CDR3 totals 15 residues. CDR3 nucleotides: TGTGCCAGCAGTGCACGGACAGGGGGCGCCTATGGCTACACCTTC. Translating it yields CASSARTGGAYGYTF.

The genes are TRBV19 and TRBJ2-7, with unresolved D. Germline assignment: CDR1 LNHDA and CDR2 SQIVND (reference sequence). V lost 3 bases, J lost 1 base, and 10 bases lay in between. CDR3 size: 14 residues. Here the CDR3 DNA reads TGTGCCAGTAGTATTTGGATACAGTCCTACGAGCAGTACTTC. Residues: CASSIWIQSYEQYF.

DNA of the CDR3: TGTGCCAGCAGCCGGACAGACGGGGATTATGGCTACACCTTC. Its translation: CASSRTDGDYGYTF. The chain employs TRBV14 and TRBJ1-2; perhaps TRBD1 as D (6 bases). The ends were cut back, 4 bases at V and 5 bases at J, with 14 bases in the middle. The CDR3 runs 14 residues. Germline V gene sequence: CDR1 SGHDN, CDR2 FVKESK. Using reference TRBV14 and TRBJ1-2 for the parts outside the CDR3, the full variable domain is EAGVTQFPSHSVIEKGQTVTLRCDPISGHDNLYWYRRVMGKEIKFLLHFVKESKQDESGMPNNRFLAERTGGTYSTLKVQPAELEDSGVYFCASSRTDGDYGYTFGSGTRLTVV.

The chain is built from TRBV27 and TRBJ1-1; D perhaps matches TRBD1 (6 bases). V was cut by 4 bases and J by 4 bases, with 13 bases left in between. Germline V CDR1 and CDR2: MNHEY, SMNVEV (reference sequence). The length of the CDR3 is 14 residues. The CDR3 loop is CASSYSTGSTEAFF. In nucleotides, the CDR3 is TGTGCCAGCAGTTACTCAACAGGGTCCACTGAAGCTTTCTTT.

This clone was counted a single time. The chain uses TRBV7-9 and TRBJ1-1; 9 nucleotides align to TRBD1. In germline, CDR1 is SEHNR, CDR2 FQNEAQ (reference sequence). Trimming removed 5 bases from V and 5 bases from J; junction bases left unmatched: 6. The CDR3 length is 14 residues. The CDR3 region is CASSLQTGGTEAFF. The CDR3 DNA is TGTGCCAGCAGCCTACAGACAGGGGGGACTGAAGCTTTCTTT.

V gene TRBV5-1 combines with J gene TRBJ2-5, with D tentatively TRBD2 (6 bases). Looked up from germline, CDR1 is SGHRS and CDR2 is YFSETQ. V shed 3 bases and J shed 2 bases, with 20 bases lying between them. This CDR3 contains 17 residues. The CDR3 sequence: CASSYLGRTAGQETQYF. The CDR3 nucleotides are TGCGCCAGCAGCTACCTAGGACGTACGGCGGGGCAAGAGACCCAGTACTTC.

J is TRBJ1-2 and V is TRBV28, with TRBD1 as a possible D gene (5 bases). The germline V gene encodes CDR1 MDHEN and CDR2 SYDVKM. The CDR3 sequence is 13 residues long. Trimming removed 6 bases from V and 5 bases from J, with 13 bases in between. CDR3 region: CASSATGDYGYTF. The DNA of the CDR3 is TGTGCCAGCAGCGCGACGGGGGATTATGGCTACACCTTC.

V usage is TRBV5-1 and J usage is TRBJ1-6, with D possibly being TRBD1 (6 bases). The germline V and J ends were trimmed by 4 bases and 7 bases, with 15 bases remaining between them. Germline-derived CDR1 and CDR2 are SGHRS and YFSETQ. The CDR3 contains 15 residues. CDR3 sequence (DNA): TGCGCCAGCAGCCCTACGACAGGTCCCAATTCACCCCTCCACTTT. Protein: CASSPTTGPNSPLHF.

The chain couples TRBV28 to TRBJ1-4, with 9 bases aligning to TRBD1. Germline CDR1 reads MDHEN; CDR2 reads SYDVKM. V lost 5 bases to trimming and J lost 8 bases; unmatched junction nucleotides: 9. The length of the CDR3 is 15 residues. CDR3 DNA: TGTGCCAGCAGTGTTAGGACAGGGGTTGGAGAAAAACTGTTTTTT. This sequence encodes CASSVRTGVGEKLFF.

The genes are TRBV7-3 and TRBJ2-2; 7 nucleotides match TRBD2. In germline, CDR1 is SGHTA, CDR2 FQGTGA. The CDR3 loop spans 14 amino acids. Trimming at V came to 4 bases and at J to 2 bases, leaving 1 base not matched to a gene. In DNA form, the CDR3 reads TGTGCCAGCAGCTCGGGACTAAACACCGGGGAGCTGTTTTTT. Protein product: CASSSGLNTGELFF.

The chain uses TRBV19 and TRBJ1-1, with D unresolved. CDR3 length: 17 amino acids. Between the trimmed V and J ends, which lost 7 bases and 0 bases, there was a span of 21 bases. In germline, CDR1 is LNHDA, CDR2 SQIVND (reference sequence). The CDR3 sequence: CASMAVTEVTMNTEAFF. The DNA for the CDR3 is TGTGCCAGTATGGCGGTTACGGAGGTCACAATGAACACTGAAGCTTTCTTT. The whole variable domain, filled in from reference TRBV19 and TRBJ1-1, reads DGGITQSPKYLFRKEGQNVTLSCEQNLNHDAMYWYRQDPGQGLRLIYYSQIVNDFQKGDIAEGYSVSREKKESFPLTVTSAQKNPTAFYLCASMAVTEVTMNTEAFFGQGTRLTVV.

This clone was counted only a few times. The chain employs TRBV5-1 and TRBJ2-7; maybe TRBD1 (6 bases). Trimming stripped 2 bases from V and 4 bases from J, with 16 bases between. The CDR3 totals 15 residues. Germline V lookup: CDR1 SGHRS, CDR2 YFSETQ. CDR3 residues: CASSFLDRKVYEQYF. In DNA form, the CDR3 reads TGCGCCAGCAGCTTCCTCGACAGGAAAGTGTACGAGCAGTACTTC.

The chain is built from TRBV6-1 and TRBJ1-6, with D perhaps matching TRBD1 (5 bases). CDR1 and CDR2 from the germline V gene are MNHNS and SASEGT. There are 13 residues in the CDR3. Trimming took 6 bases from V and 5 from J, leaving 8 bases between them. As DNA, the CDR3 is TGTGCCAGCAGGACAGCTGATAATTCACCCCTCCACTTT. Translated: CASRTADNSPLHF.

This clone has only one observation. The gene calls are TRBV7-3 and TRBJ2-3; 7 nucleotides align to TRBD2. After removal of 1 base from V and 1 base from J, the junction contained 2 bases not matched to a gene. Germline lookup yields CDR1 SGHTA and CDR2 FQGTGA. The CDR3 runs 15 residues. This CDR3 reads CASSLSTSGTDTQYF. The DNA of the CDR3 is TGTGCCAGCAGCTTAAGTACTAGCGGCACAGATACGCAGTATTTT.

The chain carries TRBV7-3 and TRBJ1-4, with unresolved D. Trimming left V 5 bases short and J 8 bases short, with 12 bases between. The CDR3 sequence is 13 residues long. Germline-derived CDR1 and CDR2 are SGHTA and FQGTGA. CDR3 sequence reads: CASSPGVGEKLFF. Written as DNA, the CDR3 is TGTGCCAGCAGCCCCGGAGTCGGGGAAAAACTGTTTTTT.

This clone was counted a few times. The CDR3, as DNA: TGTGCCAGCAGCTCCGGTCCTATTGTAGTGACACCCCTCCACTTT. Its protein is CASSSGPIVVTPLHF. V is TRBV5-6 and J is TRBJ1-6; D gene uncertain. The germline V gene encodes CDR1 SGHDT and CDR2 YYEEEE. CDR3 length equals 15 residues. The V end was cut by 3 bases, the J end by 11 bases, with 18 bases between.